This is a list of T cell receptor beta chains from one sample in a study of OX40 agonist ivuxolimab in advanced cancers. Assay: immunoSEQ multiplex PCR; the TCRdb copy retains only in-frame clones and omits some. Of some 80,000 clones in the sample, roughly four fifths are singletons; the top ten hold approximately 25%. The starting material was CD4+ or CD8+ T cells sorted from blood, obtained in a trial of the OX40 agonist ivuxolimab. The receptors shown here come from an adult with an advanced solid tumor such as melanoma, head and neck, liver or kidney cancer. Both conserved end residues are part of each CDR3. Fields, in order: clone size, V gene, J gene, CDR3 protein. Clone size, where shown, is once, few, many, or a class for clones that have expanded.

-	TRBV11-2	TRBJ2-5	CASSRGFQETQYF
-	TRBV5-4	TRBJ2-2	CASSPRLAGDTGELFF
once	TRBV10-3	-	CAISDVLKTYEQYF
-	TRBV11-2	TRBJ2-2	CASSLSGTNTGELFF
few	TRBV2	TRBJ1-6	CASFRVDSPLHF
-	TRBV19	TRBJ1-1	CASSIRREAEAFF
few	TRBV30	TRBJ1-4	CAWSQNEKLFF
-	TRBV9	TRBJ2-1	CASSGGAGPYNEQFF
-	TRBV5-1	TRBJ2-7	CASSLEGLVESYEQYF
-	TRBV19	TRBJ2-5	CASSIGSETQYF
-	TRBV11-2	TRBJ1-4	CASSPSSTAPNEKLFF
-	TRBV28	TRBJ2-5	CASSNDGLAKETQYF
-	TRBV4-3	TRBJ1-1	CASSQEDLTEAFF
-	TRBV4-1	TRBJ1-3	CASSQVQWVSGNTIYF
-	TRBV25-1	TRBJ2-1	CASSHTGSSYNEQFF
few	TRBV27	TRBJ2-7	CASSGGRTVLREQYF
-	TRBV18	TRBJ1-2	CASSPRTGGVGFSYGYTF
-	TRBV4-3	TRBJ2-7	CASSLGGQGASEQYF
-	TRBV9	TRBJ2-7	CASSVAGGAHYEQYF
-	TRBV19	TRBJ1-1	CASTTLWNTEAFF
-	TRBV19	TRBJ2-1	CASTPFAGYYRPNNEQFF
few	TRBV5-6	TRBJ2-5	CASSADDRGKTQYF
-	TRBV2	TRBJ1-3	CASSVAGNTIYF
-	TRBV4-2	TRBJ2-7	CASSLGPTSGMLYEQYF
-	TRBV5-8	TRBJ1-5	CASSLPYISNQPQHF
-	TRBV7-7	TRBJ2-7	CASRPRDGGSYEQYF
few	TRBV30	TRBJ1-3	CAWRGNGNTIYF
-	TRBV12-5	TRBJ2-2	CASGPLSNTGELFF
-	TRBV7-9	TRBJ2-7	CASSSARTDRSYEQYF
few	TRBV30	TRBJ1-1	CAWSGGAEAFF
-	TRBV18	TRBJ1-2	CASSRDGDYGYTF
-	TRBV4-2	TRBJ1-4	CASSNTGLSEKLFF
-	TRBV5-4	TRBJ2-5	CASSRDSVETQYF
-	TRBV11-2	TRBJ2-1	CASSAGTSAYNEQFF
-	TRBV18	TRBJ2-2	CASSPSGGQNTGELFF
-	TRBV7-9	TRBJ2-7	CASRPWDREGGEQYF
-	TRBV7-8	TRBJ2-7	CASSLLTGFSYEQYF
-	TRBV5-5	TRBJ2-1	CASSLVGGAKQFF
once	TRBV5-4	TRBJ1-2	CASTPGQGRFNYGYTF
once	TRBV5-4	TRBJ1-6	CASSLGGTGGDSYNSPLHF
-	TRBV27	TRBJ2-7	CASSLFYLGRGRLKEQYF
-	TRBV6-5	TRBJ1-6	CASSTDRENSPLHF
-	TRBV6-8	TRBJ2-1	CASSVKAEGEQFF
-	TRBV18	TRBJ1-1	CASFRTGNTEAFF
-	TRBV5-8	TRBJ1-1	CASSLGLGRNTEAFF
-	TRBV6-1	TRBJ1-1	CASTTSGSTEAFF